These 30 T cell receptor beta chains were sequenced from one sample in a study of human T cells and chemical hapten exposure. A single record per CDR3 protein comes from TCRdb applying MiXCR to the RACE reads. This sample has roughly 90,000 distinct CDR3 sequences, with under 13% found just once. Documented time point: patch test 3, about 24 weeks after DPC sensitization. Treatment indicated: therapeutic diphenylcyclopropenone sensitization with weekly scalp DPC. This material consisted of whole blood, taken in connection with sensitization to the hapten diphenylcyclopropenone (DPC). Receptor source: a woman aged 30 to 39 with alopecia areata. Some clones in this sample may be carry-over from other donors' samples.

This clonotype was seen many times. The chain links TRBV21-1 to TRBJ1-1; TRBD1 is the table's D call, not checked against the DNA. TRBV21-1 has pseudogene status. This CDR3 is built from 15 residues. In DNA form, the CDR3 reads TGTGCCAGCAGCAGTCCGGGACAGAAGAACACTGAAGCTTTCTTT. Its translation: CASSSPGQKNTEAFF.

The chain joins TRBV19 to TRBJ1-5; tentatively, D is TRBD1 (6 bases). Germline lookup yields CDR1 LNHDA and CDR2 SQIVND (reference sequence). CDR3 length: 14 amino acids. V was clipped by 6 bases and J by 7 bases, with 16 bases between them. In DNA form, the CDR3 reads TGTGCCAGTAGCAGGACGGGGGCGGGACAGCCCCAGCATTTT. This sequence encodes CASSRTGAGQPQHF. The whole variable domain, filled in from reference TRBV19 and TRBJ1-5, reads DGGITQSPKYLFRKEGQNVTLSCEQNLNHDAMYWYRQDPGQGLRLIYYSQIVNDFQKGDIAEGYSVSREKKESFPLTVTSAQKNPTAFYLCASSRTGAGQPQHFGDGTRLSIL.

This clonotype was recorded at least ten times. The J gene is TRBJ1-3, the V gene TRBV12-3 or TRBV12-4; no definite D call. The CDR3 is 15 residues long. Trimming removed 6 bases at V and 0 bases at J, with 12 bases between. In nucleotides, the CDR3 is TGTGCCAGCAGCCAGACTTACCCCTCTGGAAACACCATATATTTT. Protein sequence: CASSQTYPSGNTIYF.

V usage is TRBV2 and J usage is TRBJ2-1; TRBD2 matches 11 bases. CDR1 is SNHLY, CDR2 FYNNEI, per germline. V was pared by 4 bases and J by 7 bases, with 6 bases of the junction left unmatched. The CDR3 contains 15 residues. This chain's CDR3 is CASSVLAGGRNEQFF. The CDR3 region has the DNA TGTGCCAGCAGTGTGTTAGCGGGGGGGCGGAATGAGCAGTTCTTC. Filled out from reference TRBV2 and TRBJ2-1, the complete variable domain reads EPEVTQTPSHQVTQMGQEVILRCVPISNHLYFYWYRQILGQKVEFLVSFYNNEISEKSEIFDDQFSVERPDGSNFTLKIRSTKLEDSAMYFCASSVLAGGRNEQFFGPGTRLTVL.

In this sample, this clonotype turned up many times. This chain joins TRBV5-5 and TRBJ1-1; no firm D call. The V end lost 1 base, the J end lost 0 bases, and 10 bases lay between the germline ends. This CDR3 is 15 amino acids long. Germline lookup yields CDR1 SGHKS and CDR2 YYEKEE (reference sequence). This CDR3 is CASSLTSTLNTEAFF. DNA for the CDR3: TGTGCCAGCAGCTTGACGTCGACGTTGAACACTGAAGCTTTCTTT.

V and J are TRBV29-1 and TRBJ2-1, with 7 bases fitting TRBD1. CDR1 is SQVTM, CDR2 ANQGSEA, per germline. V shed 6 bases, J shed 7 bases, and the junction held 12 bases outside the gene matches. The CDR3 contains 14 residues. This CDR3 is CSVGDVRGLNEQFF. CDR3 in DNA: TGCAGCGTAGGGGACGTCAGGGGGTTAAATGAGCAGTTCTTC.

In its sample, this clonotype was seen a few times. V is TRBV4-1 and J is TRBJ1-2; 10 bases map to TRBD1. Germline CDR1 and CDR2: MGHRA and YSYEKL. The CDR3 extends over 18 amino acids. Losses at the gene ends were 2 bases for V and 2 bases for J; bases not matched to a gene: 11. This chain's CDR3 is CASSQSSLGTGANYGYTF. CDR3 sequence (DNA): TGCGCCAGCAGCCAATCCTCTCTAGGGACAGGGGCAAACTATGGCTACACCTTC.

This clonotype has ten or more counts. J is TRBJ2-1 and V is TRBV2; 7 bases match TRBD2. The CDR3 sequence is 12 residues long. Trimming cost V 11 bases and J 7 bases; bases outside gene matches: 8. Germline CDR1 and CDR2: SNHLY and FYNNEI. The CDR3 here is CAGLWGGNEQFF. The CDR3 DNA sequence: TGTGCCGGCCTTTGGGGGGGGAATGAGCAGTTCTTC.

There are many counts of this clonotype. The rearrangement uses TRBV6-5 and TRBJ2-1; a weak D match, TRBD2 (7 bases). CDR1 and CDR2 (germline): MNHEY, SVGAGI. The CDR3 has 15 amino acids. The V and J ends lost 7 bases and 5 bases respectively, with 18 bases between them. The CDR3 region is CASNNWGGVDNEQFF. In DNA form, the CDR3 reads TGTGCCAGCAACAACTGGGGGGGCGTCGACAATGAGCAGTTCTTC.

The sample holds a few counts of this clonotype. V usage is TRBV30 and J usage is TRBJ1-5; D gene ambiguous. Germline CDR1 is GTSNPN and CDR2 is SVGIG (reference sequence). The V and J ends lost 2 bases and 5 bases respectively, with 10 bases between them. The CDR3 spans 13 residues. The CDR3 loop is CAWSLGVDQPQHF. The DNA of the CDR3 is TGTGCCTGGAGTTTGGGTGTCGATCAGCCCCAGCATTTT.

This clonotype was found a few times. CDR3 in DNA: TGCAGTGCTAGAGGCCCGCGCCTAGCGGAGATCCAAGAGACCCAGTACTTC. Amino acid sequence: CSARGPRLAEIQETQYF. V gene TRBV20-1 combines with J gene TRBJ2-5, with 7 bases lining up with TRBD2. The length of the CDR3 is 17 residues. The J segment lost 1 base and the V segment lost 1 base, leaving 12 bases of the junction unmatched. Per the germline V gene, CDR1 is DFQATT and CDR2 is SNEGSKA (reference sequence).

This rearrangement joins TRBV10-3 to TRBJ2-5, with 10 bases lining up with TRBD2. V was clipped by 1 base and J by 1 base; unmatched bases: 3. The germline gives CDR1 ENHRY, CDR2 SYGVKD. This CDR3 contains 16 residues. The chain's CDR3 is CAISEFGTSAQETQYF. As DNA, the CDR3 is TGTGCCATCAGTGAGTTTGGGACTAGCGCCCAAGAGACCCAGTACTTC.

The chain recombines TRBV3-1 with TRBJ1-5; D is unresolved. The germline V gene has CDR1 LGHDT and CDR2 YNNKEL (reference sequence). The V and J ends lost 5 bases and 2 bases respectively, with 10 bases between them. The CDR3 contains 14 residues. The CDR3: CASSGGRGNQPQHF. The CDR3 coding sequence is TGTGCCAGCAGCGGAGGGAGAGGCAATCAGCCCCAGCATTTT.

In its sample, this clonotype was seen a few times. The chain employs TRBV11-2 and TRBJ2-1; D possibly corresponds to TRBD2 (6 bases). The CDR3 runs 15 residues. In germline, CDR1 is SGHAT, CDR2 FQNNGV. V gave up 7 bases and J gave up 7 bases, with 20 bases separating them. CDR3 amino acids: CASNPDPGAGNEQFF. In nucleotides, the CDR3 is TGTGCCAGCAACCCCGACCCAGGCGCGGGGAATGAGCAGTTCTTC.

This clonotype has ten or more counts. V and J are TRBV4-2 and TRBJ2-3, with D unresolved. The CDR3 is made up of 14 amino acids. Trimming removed 0 bases from V and 2 bases from J, with 6 bases in between. Germline lookup yields CDR1 LGHNA and CDR2 YNFKEQ. DNA of the CDR3: TGTGCCAGCAGCCAAGAAGTAGCCACAGATACGCAGTATTTT. This sequence encodes CASSQEVATDTQYF.

This clonotype has a count of ten or more. V and J are TRBV29-1 and TRBJ2-7; D unclear. Germline CDR1 and CDR2: SQVTM and ANQGSEA. The V end was cut by 2 bases, the J end by 6 bases, with 11 bases between. The CDR3 is 12 amino acids. The CDR3 here is CSVERGTGEQYF. The DNA of the CDR3 is TGCAGCGTTGAAAGAGGCACGGGCGAGCAGTACTTC.

The sample holds many counts of this clonotype. The genes are TRBV4-2 and TRBJ1-1; 7 nucleotides match TRBD1. Unmatched junction bases numbered 5, after V lost 4 bases and J lost 0 bases. Per germline, CDR1 LGHNA and CDR2 YNFKEQ. This CDR3 spans 15 amino acids. The CDR3 sequence is CASSRIQGMNTEAFF. The CDR3 coding sequence is TGTGCCAGCAGCCGAATACAGGGGATGAACACTGAAGCTTTCTTT.

The rearrangement links TRBV28 to TRBJ1-2; 8 nucleotides match TRBD1. The CDR3 spans 14 residues. The ends lost 5 bases at V and 4 bases at J; junction bases unmatched: 6. CDR1 MDHEN and CDR2 SYDVKM come from the germline V gene. CDR3 sequence (DNA): TGTGCCAGCAGTGGAATGGGACAGGCCTATGGCTACACCTTC. Protein product: CASSGMGQAYGYTF.

The chain carries TRBV7-2 and TRBJ2-1; TRBD2 matches 14 bases. CDR3 size: 16 residues. V lost 5 bases to trimming and J lost 9 bases; unmatched junction nucleotides: 9. Germline CDR1 SGHTA, CDR2 FQGNSA. Written as DNA, the CDR3 is TGTGCCAGCAGCGCCAGACTAGCGGGAGGGCCGGGTGAGCAGTTCTTC. Translated, it gives CASSARLAGGPGEQFF. Full variable domain (missing parts from reference TRBV7-2 and TRBJ2-1): GAGVSQSPSNKVTEKGKDVELRCDPISGHTALYWYRQSLGQGLEFLIYFQGNSAPDKSGLPSDRFSAERTGGSVSTLTIQRTQQEDSAVYLCASSARLAGGPGEQFFGPGTRLTVL.

This clonotype was recorded many times. This rearrangement joins TRBV6-2 or TRBV6-3 to TRBJ2-1; perhaps TRBD2 as D (6 bases). V was clipped by 2 bases and J by 4 bases, with 12 bases between them. CDR1 and CDR2 (germline): MNHEY, SVGEGT. CDR3 length equals 15 residues. The chain's CDR3 is CASSYGAGKYNEQFF. CDR3 in DNA: TGTGCCAGCAGTTACGGGGCGGGGAAATACAATGAGCAGTTCTTC.

This clonotype came up many times. The chain uses TRBV20-1 and TRBJ2-5; 11 bases match TRBD2. Germline V gene lookup returns CDR1 DFQATT and CDR2 SNEGSKA (reference sequence). Trimming cost V 5 bases and J 6 bases; bases outside gene matches: 8. This CDR3 spans 14 amino acids. CDR3 loop: CSAYSGRAEKTQYF. The CDR3 DNA reads as TGCAGTGCTTATAGCGGGAGGGCCGAGAAGACCCAGTACTTC.

The chain employs TRBV4-1 and TRBJ2-2; 7 nucleotides agree with TRBD1. The CDR3 has 18 amino acids. The J segment lost 2 bases and the V segment lost 3 bases, leaving 12 bases of the junction unmatched. CDR1 MGHRA and CDR2 YSYEKL come from the germline V gene. The CDR3 DNA reads TGCGCCAGCAGCCACCAGACCCCGGGACAGTCAAACACCGGGGAGCTGTTTTTT. Amino acid sequence: CASSHQTPGQSNTGELFF.

There are many counts of this clonotype. This rearrangement joins TRBV5-4 to TRBJ1-1; D is undetermined. This CDR3 comprises 15 residues. With 3 bases removed from V and 1 base from J, the gap between germline ends came to 13 bases. Germline CDR1 and CDR2: SGHNT and YYREEE (reference sequence). CDR3 bases: TGTGCCAGCAGCTGGGGAACAGACCCGAACACTGAAGCTTTCTTT. Translation: CASSWGTDPNTEAFF.

The rearrangement links TRBV27 to TRBJ2-7, with 7 bases lining up with TRBD1. There are 15 residues in the CDR3. V gave up 2 bases and J gave up 2 bases; unmatched junction bases: 6. Germline V gene sequence: CDR1 MNHEY, CDR2 SMNVEV (reference sequence). Here the CDR3 reads CASSLRGGIAYEQYV. The CDR3 DNA reads as TGTGCCAGCAGTTTAAGAGGGGGCATCGCCTACGAGCAGTACGTC.

This chain joins TRBV12-3 or TRBV12-4 and TRBJ2-2, with D tentatively TRBD1 (6 bases). This CDR3 contains 13 residues. Trimming shortened V by 5 bases and J by 7 bases, and 11 bases separated the two germline ends. CDR3 region: CASSDRLGGELFF. CDR3 sequence (DNA): TGTGCCAGCAGTGACAGGCTCGGCGGGGAGCTGTTTTTT.

This clonotype was seen at least ten times. J is TRBJ2-1 and V is TRBV6-5; no definite D call. Between the trimmed V and J ends, which lost 0 bases and 5 bases, there was a span of 8 bases. The V gene's germline CDR1 is MNHEY and CDR2 SVGAGI. The length of the CDR3 is 14 residues. The DNA for the CDR3 is TGTGCCAGCAGTTACTCGAAGCCCCACAATGAGCAGTTCTTC. It is translated as CASSYSKPHNEQFF.

This clonotype was observed a handful of times. The chain is built from TRBV4-1 and TRBJ1-5, with 7 positions matching TRBD1. The V segment lost 3 bases and the J segment 7 bases; nucleotides outside the gene matches: 6. The length of the CDR3 is 14 residues. CDR1 and CDR2 from the germline V gene are MGHRA and YSYEKL. CDR3 sequence: CASSQTGLEQPQHF. CDR3 bases: TGCGCCAGCAGCCAGACAGGGCTTGAACAGCCCCAGCATTTT.

The sample holds a few counts of this clonotype. V and J are TRBV6-2 or TRBV6-3 and TRBJ1-3; 7 bases line up with TRBD1. The CDR3 runs to 13 residues. CDR1 MNHEY and CDR2 SVGEGT come from the germline V gene. After removal of 6 bases from V and 5 bases from J, the junction contained 4 bases not matched to a gene. The chain's CDR3 is CASSYRGRNTIYF. The CDR3 DNA reads TGTGCCAGCAGCTACAGGGGACGAAACACCATATATTTT.

This clonotype was counted ten times or more. The V and J genes are TRBV7-2 and TRBJ2-3; 9 bases are shared with TRBD1. The CDR3 has 14 residues. In germline, CDR1 is SGHTA, CDR2 FQGNSA. After removal of 6 bases from V and 1 base from J, the junction contained 2 bases not matched to a gene. The CDR3 DNA is TGTGCCAGCAGGGACAGGGGTGGCACAGATACGCAGTATTTT. Residues: CASRDRGGTDTQYF.

This chain uses TRBV20-1 with TRBJ2-1; TRBD2 matches 9 bases. There are 13 residues in the CDR3. Trimming cost V 3 bases and J 10 bases; bases outside gene matches: 7. In germline, CDR1 is DFQATT, CDR2 SNEGSKA (reference sequence). The DNA of the CDR3 is TGCAGTGCTAGCGCTAGCGGGATGGAGGAGCAGTTCTTC. It codes for CSASASGMEEQFF.